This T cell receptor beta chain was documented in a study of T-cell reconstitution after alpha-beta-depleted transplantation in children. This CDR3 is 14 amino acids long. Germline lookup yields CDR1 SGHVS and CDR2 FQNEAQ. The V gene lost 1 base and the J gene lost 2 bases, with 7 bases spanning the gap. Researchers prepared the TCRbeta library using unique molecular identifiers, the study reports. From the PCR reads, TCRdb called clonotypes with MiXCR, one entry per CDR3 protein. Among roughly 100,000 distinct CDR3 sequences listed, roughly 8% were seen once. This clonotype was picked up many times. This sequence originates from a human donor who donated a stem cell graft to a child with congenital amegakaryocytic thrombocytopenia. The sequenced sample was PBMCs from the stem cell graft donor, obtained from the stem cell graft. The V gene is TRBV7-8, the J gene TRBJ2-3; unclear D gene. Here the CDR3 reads CASSLDPNTDTQYF. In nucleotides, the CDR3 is TGTGCCAGCAGCTTAGACCCTAACACAGATACGCAGTATTTT.